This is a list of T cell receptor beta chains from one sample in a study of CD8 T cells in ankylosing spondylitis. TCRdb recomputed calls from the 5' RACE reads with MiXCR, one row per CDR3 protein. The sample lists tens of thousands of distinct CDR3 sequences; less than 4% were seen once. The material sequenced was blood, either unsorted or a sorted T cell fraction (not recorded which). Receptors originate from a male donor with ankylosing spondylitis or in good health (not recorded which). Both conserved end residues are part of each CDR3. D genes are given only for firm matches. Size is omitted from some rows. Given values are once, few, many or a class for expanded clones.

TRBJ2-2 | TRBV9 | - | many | TGTGCCAGCAGCATAGAGAACACCGGGGAGCTGTTTTTT | CASSIENTGELFF
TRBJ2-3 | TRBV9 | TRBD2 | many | TGTGCCAGCAGCGTAGAGGGCGGGGGGGGCTCCGTTGCAGATACGCAGTATTTT | CASSVEGGGGSVADTQYF
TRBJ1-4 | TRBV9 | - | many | TGTGCCAGCAGCGAGGGGACGGTCCGTAATGAAAAACTGTTTTTT | CASSEGTVRNEKLFF
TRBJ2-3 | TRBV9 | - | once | TGTGCCAGCAGCCAGCAGAAGTATCCGACAGATACGCAGTATTTT | CASSQQKYPTDTQYF
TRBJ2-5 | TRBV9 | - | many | TGTGCCAGCAGCGTAGCTCCAGGGAAAGCGGAGACCCAGTACTTC | CASSVAPGKAETQYF
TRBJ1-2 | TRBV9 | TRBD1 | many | TGTGCCAGCAGCGTAGGTGGACAGGGGTTCAATGGCTACACCTTC | CASSVGGQGFNGYTF
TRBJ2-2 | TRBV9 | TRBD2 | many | TGTGCCAGCAGCTCCCGACTAGCGGCCTCCACCGGGGAGCTGTTTTTT | CASSSRLAASTGELFF
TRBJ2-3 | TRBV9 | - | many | TGTGCCAGCAGCCCCCCGACAACAGATACGCAGTATTTT | CASSPPTTDTQYF
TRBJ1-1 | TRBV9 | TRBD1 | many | TGTGCCAGCAGCGTCGGACAGGGGGTGGGAACAAGTGAAGCTTTCTTT | CASSVGQGVGTSEAFF
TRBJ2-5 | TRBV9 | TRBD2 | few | TGTGCCAGCAGCGTAGGGAGTAGCGGGGGGCAAGAGACCCAGTACTTC | CASSVGSSGGQETQYF
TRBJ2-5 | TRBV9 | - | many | TGTGCCAGCAGCGTAGATCTTGGTGGGGGTCTCGGCGGACAAGAGACCCAGTACTTC | CASSVDLGGGLGGQETQYF
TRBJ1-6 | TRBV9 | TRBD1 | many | TGTGCCAGCAGCGTCGGAACAGGGGGTAATTCACCCCTCCACTTT | CASSVGTGGNSPLHF
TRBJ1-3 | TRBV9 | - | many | TGTGCCAGCAGCCAAGATCAGGGCGCCTCTGGAAACACCATATATTTT | CASSQDQGASGNTIYF
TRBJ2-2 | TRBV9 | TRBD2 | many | TGTGCCAGCAGCCCGATAGGACTAGCGGGAGCGAACACCGGGGAGCTGTTTTTT | CASSPIGLAGANTGELFF
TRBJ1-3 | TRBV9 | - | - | TGTGCCAGCAGCCCCGGGCCTGGAAACACCATATATTTT | CASSPGPGNTIYF
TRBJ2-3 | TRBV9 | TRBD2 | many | TGTGCCAGCACCGGACTAGCGGGGGGGACTAGCACAGATACGCAGTATTTT | CASTGLAGGTSTDTQYF
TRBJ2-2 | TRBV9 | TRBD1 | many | TGTGCCAGCAGCAGGCCGACAGGGCTTAACACCGGGGAGCTGTTTTTT | CASSRPTGLNTGELFF
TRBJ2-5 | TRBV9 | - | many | TGTGCCAGCAGCCTGGGGGTAAGGGAAGAGACCCAGTACTTC | CASSLGVREETQYF
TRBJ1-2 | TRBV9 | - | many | TGTGCCAGCAGCCCAGGGGTCGGCGGCTACACCTTC | CASSPGVGGYTF
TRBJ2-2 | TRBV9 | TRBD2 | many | TGTGCCAGCAGCGTGGGACTAGCGGTGCCCGGCGGGGAGCTGTTTTTT | CASSVGLAVPGGELFF
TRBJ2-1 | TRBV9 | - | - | TGTGCCAGCAGCGTAGCGGAGACGAATTACAATGAGCAGTTCTTC | CASSVAETNYNEQFF
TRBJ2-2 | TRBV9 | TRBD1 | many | TGTGCCAGCAGCCCTGACAGGGCTGGCACCGGGGAGCTGTTTTTT | CASSPDRAGTGELFF
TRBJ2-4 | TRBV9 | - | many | TGTGCCAGCAGCGTAGACAGCGGAACCCAACGGGACATTCAGTACTTC | CASSVDSGTQRDIQYF
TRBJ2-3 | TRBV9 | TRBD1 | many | TGTGCCAGCAGCAAACGGGGGGACAGGGTGGCAGATACGCAGTATTTT | CASSKRGDRVADTQYF
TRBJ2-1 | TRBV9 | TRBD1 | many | TGTGCCAGCAGCGTAGAGCAGGGGGCCGGGTGGAATGAGCAGTTCTTC | CASSVEQGAGWNEQFF
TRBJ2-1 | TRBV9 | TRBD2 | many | TGTGCCAGCAGCGGGACTAGCGGGAGCCTAAGCAATGAGCAGTTCTTC | CASSGTSGSLSNEQFF
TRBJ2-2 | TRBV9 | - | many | TGTGCCAGCAGCGTAGAGACAGTCCTCACCGGGGAGCTGTTTTTT | CASSVETVLTGELFF
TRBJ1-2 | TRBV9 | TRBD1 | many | TGTGCCAGCAGCGTACGGGACAGGGATAACTATGGCTACACCTTC | CASSVRDRDNYGYTF
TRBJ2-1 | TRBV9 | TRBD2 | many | TGTGCCAGCAGCGTGGAGTCGGGACTATTTTACAATGAGCAGTTCTTC | CASSVESGLFYNEQFF
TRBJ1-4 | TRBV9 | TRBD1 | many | TGTGCCAGCAGCGCAGGGGCGAGGGGGCGGAATGAAAAACTGTTTTTT | CASSAGARGRNEKLFF
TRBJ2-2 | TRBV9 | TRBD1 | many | TGTGCCAGCAGCAATACCCACCTGGACAGGGGGCGCGGGGAGCTGTTTTTT | CASSNTHLDRGRGELFF
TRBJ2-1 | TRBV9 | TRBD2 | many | TGTGCCAGCAGCCTCCAGACTAGCGGTGAGCAGTTCTTC | CASSLQTSGEQFF
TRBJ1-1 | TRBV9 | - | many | TGTGCCAGCAGCGTACGCGACACTGAAGCTTTCTTT | CASSVRDTEAFF
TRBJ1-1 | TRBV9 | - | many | TGTGCCAGCAGCCCAAGGATGGGCACTGAAGCTTTCTTT | CASSPRMGTEAFF
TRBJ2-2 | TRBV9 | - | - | TGTGCCAGCAGCGTAGCTCAAGGAGGGGTTAACACCGGGGAGCTGTTTTTT | CASSVAQGGVNTGELFF
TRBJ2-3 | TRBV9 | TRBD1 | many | TGTGCCAGCAGCTTACAGGGGGACACAGATACGCAGTATTTT | CASSLQGDTDTQYF
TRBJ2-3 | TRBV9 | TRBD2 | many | TGTGCCAGCCAACGGGGACTAGCGGGAGGTGTGGCAGATACGCAGTATTTT | CASQRGLAGGVADTQYF
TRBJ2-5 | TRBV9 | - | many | TGTGCCAGCAGCGCGGGGGGCGCTCACCAAGAGACCCAGTACTTC | CASSAGGAHQETQYF
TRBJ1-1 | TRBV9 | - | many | TGTGCCAGCAGTTTGTTAGACATGAACACTGAAGCTTTCTTT | CASSLLDMNTEAFF
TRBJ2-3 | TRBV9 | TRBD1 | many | TGTGCCAGCAGCGCCGTCGGGACAGGGGTCACAGATACGCAGTATTTT | CASSAVGTGVTDTQYF
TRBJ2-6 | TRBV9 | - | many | TGTGCCAGCAGCCGACTCGTAAGACAGGCTACTGGGGCCAACGTCCTGACTTTC | CASSRLVRQATGANVLTF
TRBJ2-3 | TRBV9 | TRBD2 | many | TGTGCCAGCAGCGTGAGTGAAGCGGGAGGGCCCCCAGATACGCAGTATTTT | CASSVSEAGGPPDTQYF
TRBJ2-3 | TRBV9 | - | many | TGTGCCAGCAGCGCCCGAGTCGGGGACCCCACAGATACGCAGTATTTT | CASSARVGDPTDTQYF
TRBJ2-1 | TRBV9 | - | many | TGTGCCAGCAGCGTAATGGCTAGCTCCTACAATGAGCAGTTCTTC | CASSVMASSYNEQFF
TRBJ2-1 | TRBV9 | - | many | TGTGCCAGCAGCGTAGCGGTCAGTGGGAATGAGCAGTTCTTC | CASSVAVSGNEQFF
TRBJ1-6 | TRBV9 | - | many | TGTGCCAGCAGCGTCGCCGGGATCCAGGAACCCCTCCACTTT | CASSVAGIQEPLHF
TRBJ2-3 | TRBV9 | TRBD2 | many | TGTGCCAGCAGCGTGGCTAGCGGGAGTGATACGCAGTATTTT | CASSVASGSDTQYF
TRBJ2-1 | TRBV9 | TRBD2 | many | TGTGCCAGCAGCAAGAGCGGGAGCTCCTACAATGAGCAGTTCTTC | CASSKSGSSYNEQFF
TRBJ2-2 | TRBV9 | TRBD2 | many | TGTGCCAGCAGCGTAAGCCTAGCGGGATCTGGGGAGCTGTTTTTT | CASSVSLAGSGELFF
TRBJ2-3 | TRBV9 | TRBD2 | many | TGTGCCAGCAGCGTAGCTATAGCGGGAGAGGATACGCAGTATTTT | CASSVAIAGEDTQYF
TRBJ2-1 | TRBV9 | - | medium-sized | TGTGCCAGCAGCGCCGCCAGGGTGGAGGATGAGCAGTTCTTC | CASSAARVEDEQFF
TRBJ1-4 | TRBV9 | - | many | TGTGCCAGCAGCGGAAGGGCGGCCCGGGATGAAAAACTGTTTTTT | CASSGRAARDEKLFF
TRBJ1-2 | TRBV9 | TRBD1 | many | TGTGCCAGCAGCGTACAGGGGGACTATGGCTACACCTTC | CASSVQGDYGYTF
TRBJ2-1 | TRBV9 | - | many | TGTGCCAGCAGCGTAGCGTTCGCCTCCTACAATGAGCAGTTCTTC | CASSVAFASYNEQFF
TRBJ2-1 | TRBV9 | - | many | TGTGCCAGCAGCGAGACTATGAGCAATGAGCAGTTCTTC | CASSETMSNEQFF